What follows are 31 T cell receptor beta chains derived from one specimen sequenced in a study of T cell responses to AZD1222 COVID-19 vaccine. Clones were sequenced by immunoSEQ multiplex PCR, and TCRdb holds only the in-frame ones, with some missing. Here the sample spans 150,000 to 250,000 clones, 85% to 95% being singletons. The specimen comprised peripheral blood, sampled 28 days after the second AZD1222 dose. The receptors were sampled from an adult who received the AZD1222 COVID-19 vaccine.

This chain links TRBV7-8 with TRBJ2-7; weak D call: TRBD1 (6 bases). V was clipped by 4 bases and J by 6 bases, with 16 bases between them. The CDR3 is 14 residues long. Germline assignment: CDR1 SGHVS and CDR2 FQNEAQ. The CDR3 sequence: CASSSDRRNGEQYF. CDR3 bases: TGTGCCAGCAGCTCCGACAGGAGAAACGGCGAGCAGTACTTC.

V is TRBV11-1 and J is TRBJ2-1; tentatively, D is TRBD2 (7 bases). CDR1 is SGHAT, CDR2 FQDESV, per germline (reference sequence). V gave up 3 bases and J gave up 7 bases, with 16 bases separating them. The CDR3 sequence is 15 residues long. The CDR3 nucleotides are TGTGCCAGCAGCTTGAGGCGGGGGCAACAGAATGAGCAGTTCTTC. This encodes CASSLRRGQQNEQFF.

To note about this clone: Within the sample, other DNA sequences also encode this same CDR3. V usage is TRBV27 and J usage is TRBJ1-5; D gene ambiguous. The CDR3 consists of 14 residues. Trimming left V 2 bases short and J 0 bases short, with 5 bases between. Germline CDR1 and CDR2: MNHEY and SMNVEV (reference sequence). CDR3 in DNA: TGTGCCAGCAGTTTAGGATATAGCAATCAGCCCCAGCATTTT. This gives the protein CASSLGYSNQPQHF.

V gene TRBV18 combines with J gene TRBJ1-4; no reliable D call. Germline assignment: CDR1 KGHSH and CDR2 LQKENI. Trimming shortened V by 0 bases and J by 7 bases, and 15 bases separated the two germline ends. CDR3 length: 16 residues. This CDR3 reads CASSPPSGYKGEKLFF. The CDR3, as DNA: TGTGCCAGCTCACCACCGTCCGGGTATAAGGGTGAAAAACTGTTTTTT.

The chain combines TRBV11-2 with TRBJ1-4, with 8 bases identical to TRBD1. V was pared by 6 bases and J by 8 bases, with 5 bases of the junction left unmatched. The germline V gene encodes CDR1 SGHAT and CDR2 FQNNGV. The CDR3 length is 13 residues. CDR3 DNA sequence: TGTGCCAGCAGTCCCGACAGGGGCGAAAAACTGTTTTTT. Protein product: CASSPDRGEKLFF.

The chain couples TRBV5-4 to TRBJ2-3; 12 bases align to TRBD2. Germline CDR1 SGHNT, CDR2 YYREEE (reference sequence). This CDR3 is built from 18 residues. J gave up 0 bases and V 5 bases, and 10 bases lay outside the gene matches. CDR3 sequence: CASRLTSGGATSTDTQYF. The CDR3 coding sequence is TGTGCCAGCAGATTGACTAGCGGGGGAGCTACTAGCACAGATACGCAGTATTTT.

The chain uses TRBV2 and TRBJ2-6; D not resolved. Germline values: CDR1 SNHLY, CDR2 FYNNEI. This CDR3 has 15 residues. Trimming cost V 6 bases and J 0 bases, with 9 bases left between them. CDR3 loop: CASRGPSSGANVLTF. In nucleotides, the CDR3 is TGTGCCAGCAGAGGACCCAGCTCTGGGGCCAACGTCCTGACTTTC.

The rearrangement uses TRBV6-2 or TRBV6-3 and TRBJ2-5; 7 nucleotides match TRBD2. CDR3 length: 15 residues. CDR1 and CDR2 from the germline V gene are MNHEY and SVGEGT. V lost 2 bases to trimming and J lost 0 bases; unmatched junction nucleotides: 3. CDR3 loop: CASSYGAGDQETQYF. DNA of the CDR3: TGTGCCAGCAGTTACGGTGCGGGGGACCAAGAGACCCAGTACTTC.

The rearrangement uses TRBV6-5 and TRBJ1-6; D remains ambiguous. The V gene lost 1 base and the J gene lost 6 bases, with 7 bases spanning the gap. CDR1 and CDR2 from the germline V gene are MNHEY and SVGAGI. The CDR3 covers 14 residues. CDR3 coding DNA: TGTGCCAGCAGTTACTTTACAGTTAATTCACCCCTCCACTTT. It encodes CASSYFTVNSPLHF.

The V and J genes are TRBV7-8 and TRBJ1-1, with D possibly TRBD1 on 6 matching bases. This CDR3 spans 16 amino acids. Germline CDR1 SGHVS, CDR2 FQNEAQ. Trimming took off 4 bases at V and 0 bases at J, with 15 bases between the two ends. The CDR3: CASSSFGGGVNTEAFF. In DNA form, the CDR3 reads TGTGCCAGCAGCTCCTTCGGAGGGGGAGTGAACACTGAAGCTTTCTTT.

V usage is TRBV11-2 and J usage is TRBJ1-1; TRBD1 aligns across 7 bases. This CDR3 has 13 amino acids. After removal of 5 bases from V and 4 bases from J, the junction contained 4 bases not matched to a gene. CDR1 SGHAT and CDR2 FQNNGV come from the germline V gene. The CDR3 region is CASSADRATEAFF. CDR3 DNA: TGTGCCAGCAGCGCCGACAGGGCCACTGAAGCTTTCTTT. The full variable domain, rest sourced from reference TRBV11-2 and TRBJ1-1, is EAGVAQSPRYKIIEKRQSVAFWCNPISGHATLYWYQQILGQGPKLLIQFQNNGVVDDSQLPKDRFSAERLKGVDSTLKIQPAKLEDSAVYLCASSADRATEAFFGQGTRLTVV.

The V gene is TRBV10-3, the J gene TRBJ1-2, with TRBD1 matching 9 bases. Germline V gene data show CDR1 as ENHRY and CDR2 as SYGVKD. CDR3 length equals 16 residues. V shed 7 bases, J shed 3 bases, and the junction held 12 bases outside the gene matches. CDR3 DNA sequence: TGTGCCATCAAGGGGACAGGGATCAGGCCGGACTATGGCTACACCTTC. This encodes CAIKGTGIRPDYGYTF.

The chain combines TRBV7-9 with TRBJ1-1; no definite D call. The CDR3 consists of 14 residues. Germline V CDR1 and CDR2: SEHNR, FQNEAQ (reference sequence). V gave up 3 bases and J gave up 1 base, with 9 bases separating them. This CDR3 reads CASSFAAQNTEAFF. In DNA form, the CDR3 reads TGTGCCAGCAGCTTCGCCGCCCAGAACACTGAAGCTTTCTTT. The full variable domain, its missing parts supplied by reference TRBV7-9 and TRBJ1-1, is DTGVSQNPRHKITKRGQNVTFRCDPISEHNRLYWYRQTLGQGPEFLTYFQNEAQLEKSRLLSDRFSAERPKGSFSTLEIQRTEQGDSAMYLCASSFAAQNTEAFFGQGTRLTVV.

The V gene is TRBV19, the J gene TRBJ2-2; 10 bases map to TRBD2. Unmatched junction bases numbered 6, after V lost 5 bases and J lost 3 bases. This CDR3 region has 16 residues. Looked up from germline, CDR1 is LNHDA and CDR2 is SQIVND (reference sequence). Here the CDR3 DNA reads TGTGCCAGTAGTCTTCTAGCGGGGGACTACACCGGGGAGCTGTTTTTT. It codes for CASSLLAGDYTGELFF. The whole variable domain, remainder taken from reference TRBV19 and TRBJ2-2, is DGGITQSPKYLFRKEGQNVTLSCEQNLNHDAMYWYRQDPGQGLRLIYYSQIVNDFQKGDIAEGYSVSREKKESFPLTVTSAQKNPTAFYLCASSLLAGDYTGELFFGEGSRLTVL.

The genes are TRBV6-4 and TRBJ1-5; 10 bases align to TRBD1. The V gene's germline CDR1 is MRHNA and CDR2 SNTAGT. The CDR3 length is 19 residues. J lost 2 bases, V lost 7 bases, and 17 bases had no gene match. The DNA for the CDR3 is TGTGCCAGCAATCACCTCGATCCGGGACAGGGGAGGGGCAATCAGCCCCAGCATTTT. Its translation is CASNHLDPGQGRGNQPQHF.

The chain couples TRBV19 to TRBJ1-2; D gene ambiguous. Trimming cost V 4 bases and J 5 bases, with 11 bases left between them. The germline gives CDR1 LNHDA, CDR2 SQIVND (reference sequence). The CDR3 contains 13 residues. DNA of the CDR3: TGTGCCAGTAGTAGGGCCGGGATATATGGCTACACCTTC. Protein: CASSRAGIYGYTF.

This chain uses TRBV2 with TRBJ1-2; TRBD1 is a possible D gene (6 bases). Trimming left V 8 bases short and J 2 bases short, with 18 bases between. Germline lookup yields CDR1 SNHLY and CDR2 FYNNEI. The CDR3 consists of 15 residues. CDR3 loop: CASCHGGAPNYGYTF. CDR3 coding DNA: TGTGCCAGCTGCCACGGGGGCGCCCCCAACTATGGCTACACCTTC.

CDR3 in DNA: TGTGCTAGTGGTCTCGTAGGGCCCGGCTACACCTTC. Its protein is CASGLVGPGYTF. V is TRBV12-5 and J is TRBJ1-2; no firm D call. Trimming took off 5 bases at V and 8 bases at J, with 12 bases between the two ends. This CDR3 is 12 amino acids long. Germline CDR1 is LGHNT and CDR2 is FRNRAP.

The chain is built from TRBV18 and TRBJ1-1, with 7 bases lining up with TRBD1. Trimming at V came to 6 bases and at J to 4 bases, leaving 11 bases not matched to a gene. The germline CDR1 and CDR2 sequences are KGHSH and LQKENI. The CDR3 sequence is 15 residues long. CDR3 sequence (DNA): TGTGCCAGCTCGCCCGAAACAGGGGCGGTCACTGAAGCTTTCTTT. This codes for CASSPETGAVTEAFF.

The genes are TRBV5-1 and TRBJ1-2; 11 bases map to TRBD1. The germline gives CDR1 SGHRS, CDR2 YFSETQ. The CDR3 runs 12 residues. Germline trimming cut 3 bases from V and 10 bases from J; bases unmatched to any gene: 2. CDR3 nucleotide sequence: TGCGCCAGCAGCTATGGACAGGGGGCCTACACCTTC. It is translated as CASSYGQGAYTF.

The chain couples TRBV5-8 to TRBJ1-5; 9 positions agree with TRBD1. The CDR3 runs 17 residues. Germline CDR1 and CDR2: SGHTS and YDEGEE. Germline trimming cut 0 bases from V and 0 bases from J; bases unmatched to any gene: 4. The CDR3 sequence is CASSLAQGALSNQPQHF. Here the CDR3 DNA reads TGTGCCAGCAGCTTGGCACAGGGGGCCCTTAGCAATCAGCCCCAGCATTTT.

The rearrangement uses TRBV27 and TRBJ1-2; a possible D gene is TRBD1 (5 bases). Germline CDR1 MNHEY, CDR2 SMNVEV (reference sequence). The CDR3 extends over 16 amino acids. The V and J ends lost 2 bases and 4 bases respectively, with 17 bases between them. This CDR3 reads CASSLEGPRYAYGYTF. CDR3 nucleotide sequence: TGTGCCAGCAGTTTAGAGGGGCCCAGATACGCCTATGGCTACACCTTC.

The V and J genes are TRBV5-1 and TRBJ2-7; D unclear. The CDR3 is 15 amino acids. V shed 3 bases and J shed 7 bases, with 20 bases lying between them. CDR1 is SGHRS and CDR2 is YFSETQ in the germline V gene. DNA for the CDR3: TGCGCCAGCAGCTACTGGGGTGGGCGGACGGAGGAGCAGTACTTC. Translated, it gives CASSYWGGRTEEQYF.

This clone was recorded once. The CDR3 DNA is TGTGCCAGTAGTTTCGGACTAGGGGGAATGGGGACCCAGTACTTC. This sequence encodes CASSFGLGGMGTQYF. This sequence joins TRBV19 and TRBJ2-5; TRBD2 might be the D (7 bases). The CDR3 contains 15 residues. Trimming cost V 5 bases and J 7 bases, with 20 bases left between them. Looked up from germline, CDR1 is LNHDA and CDR2 is SQIVND (reference sequence).

This rearrangement joins TRBV18 to TRBJ2-1, with D maybe TRBD1 (6 bases). The germline V gene encodes CDR1 KGHSH and CDR2 LQKENI. This CDR3 spans 16 amino acids. V was shortened by 0 bases and J by 2 bases, with 11 bases between the two germline ends. DNA for the CDR3: TGTGCCAGCTCACCACCGAACAGGGAAGCCTACAATGAGCAGTTCTTC. Translating gives CASSPPNREAYNEQFF.

The CDR3 region is CASSERQGLVDTQYF. CDR3 bases: TGCGCCAGCAGCGAACGACAGGGGCTGGTTGATACGCAGTATTTT. The chain is built from TRBV4-3 and TRBJ2-3; 8 positions agree with TRBD1. The length of the CDR3 is 15 residues. Germline assignment: CDR1 LGHNA and CDR2 YSLEER. The junction had 10 bases not matched to a gene; V was cut back by 5 bases and J by 6 bases.

This chain connects TRBV19 to TRBJ2-6, with a weak D call TRBD1 (5 bases). Germline values: CDR1 LNHDA, CDR2 SQIVND (reference sequence). The V end lost 6 bases, the J end lost 0 bases, and 12 bases lay between the germline ends. The CDR3 runs to 16 residues. The CDR3 loop is CASSRDRFSGANVLTF. The CDR3 coding sequence is TGTGCCAGTAGCCGAGACAGATTCTCTGGGGCCAACGTCCTGACTTTC.

This clone occurred a few times. This chain links TRBV2 with TRBJ1-1; D is ambiguous. Germline V lookup: CDR1 SNHLY, CDR2 FYNNEI. Trimming stripped 10 bases from V and 8 bases from J, with 17 bases between. CDR3 size: 12 residues. The CDR3 sequence: CATRALTREAFF. In nucleotides, the CDR3 is TGTGCCACCCGAGCCCTAACCCGAGAAGCTTTCTTT.

This clone has only one observation. The chain has TRBV29-1 and TRBJ1-1, with TRBD1 matching 7 bases. With V trimmed by 6 bases and J by 10 bases, 8 bases remained unmatched. The germline gives CDR1 SQVTM, CDR2 ANQGSEA. This CDR3 spans 11 amino acids. The CDR3 loop is CSVEQGFPAFF. The CDR3 bases are TGCAGCGTGGAACAGGGGTTCCCAGCTTTCTTT.

V is TRBV6-5 and J is TRBJ2-3; D might be TRBD1 (6 bases). Deletions cut 10 bases from V and 4 bases from J, with 18 bases between. The CDR3 length is 14 residues. The germline V gene encodes CDR1 MNHEY and CDR2 SVGAGI. In DNA form, the CDR3 reads TGTGCCACCCAGAGGGGGAGAAACCCAGATACGCAGTATTTT. This sequence encodes CATQRGRNPDTQYF.

The chain uses TRBV28 and TRBJ2-7; 12 nucleotides match TRBD1. CDR1 and CDR2 (germline): MDHEN, SYDVKM. V lost 1 base and J lost 4; bases outside the gene matches: 5. This CDR3 spans 16 amino acids. As DNA, the CDR3 is TGTGCCAGCAGTTTATACTCGGGACAGGGGGCTTACGAGCAGTACTTC. Protein: CASSLYSGQGAYEQYF.